Listed below are T cell receptor beta chains from one sample, sequenced in a study of shared clonotypes between healthy human individuals. The assay was immunoSEQ multiplex PCR, and TCRdb's table has in-frame clones only and misses some. The sample consists of 450,000 to 500,000 clones, approximately 79% of them appearing once. The sample was PBMCs. The receptors originated from a woman aged 40 to 49 in good health. Some clones in this sample may be carry-over from other donors' samples. Each CDR3 is given with its conserved first and last residue. A D gene is named only where the DNA matches it firmly. The size entry is marked missing in some rows and otherwise reads once, few, many or a size class.

j_gene: TRBJ1-1
v_gene: TRBV7-8
abundance: NA
d_gene: NA
CDR3nt: TGTGCCAGCAGCACTACAGGGAGGACTGAAGCTTTCTTT
CDR3aa: CASSTTGRTEAFF

j_gene: TRBJ2-3
v_gene: TRBV5-1
abundance: NA
d_gene: NA
CDR3nt: TGCGCCAGCAGCAGACTCGGGACGTCAGGGGATACGCAGTATTTT
CDR3aa: CASSRLGTSGDTQYF

j_gene: TRBJ2-1
v_gene: TRBV11-2
abundance: NA
d_gene: TRBD2
CDR3nt: TGTGCCAGCAGCAGGGCAGCTAGCGGGAGTGTTGAGCAGTTCTTC
CDR3aa: CASSRAASGSVEQFF

j_gene: TRBJ1-1
v_gene: TRBV27
abundance: NA
d_gene: NA
CDR3nt: TGTGCCAGCAGTCCCGCCCCCGGCGTGAACACTGAAGCTTTCTTT
CDR3aa: CASSPAPGVNTEAFF

j_gene: TRBJ1-2
v_gene: TRBV27
abundance: NA
d_gene: TRBD1
CDR3nt: TGCGCCAGCAGTTCGCGGGCAGGGGGCGGGTATGGCTACACCTTC
CDR3aa: CASSSRAGGGYGYTF

j_gene: TRBJ1-2
v_gene: TRBV7-8
abundance: NA
d_gene: NA
CDR3nt: TGTGCCAGCAGCAAAACTTTGGGATCGGATGGCTACACCTTC
CDR3aa: CASSKTLGSDGYTF

j_gene: TRBJ2-7
v_gene: TRBV29-1
abundance: NA
d_gene: NA
CDR3nt: TGCAGCGTAGACATTCCCGGCTACGAGCAGTACTTC
CDR3aa: CSVDIPGYEQYF

j_gene: TRBJ2-7
v_gene: TRBV7-9
abundance: NA
d_gene: NA
CDR3nt: TGTGCCAGCAGCTTCGGGGGATCCTACGAGCAGTACTTC
CDR3aa: CASSFGGSYEQYF

j_gene: TRBJ2-5
v_gene: TRBV5-1
abundance: few
d_gene: NA
CDR3nt: TGCGCCAGCACCGAGGCTACCGGGGAAGGGACCCAGTACTTC
CDR3aa: CASTEATGEGTQYF

j_gene: TRBJ1-1
v_gene: TRBV5-1
abundance: NA
d_gene: TRBD1
CDR3nt: TGCGCCAGCAGCTTGGCCGGGACAGGAGAGGGTGCTTTCTTT
CDR3aa: CASSLAGTGEGAFF

j_gene: TRBJ1-1
v_gene: TRBV7-8
abundance: NA
d_gene: NA
CDR3nt: TGTGCCAGCAGCTCGAGAGGGAACACTGAAGCTTTCTTT
CDR3aa: CASSSRGNTEAFF